This passage covers 20 T cell receptor beta chains from one sample sequenced in a study of T cell changes during pregnancy in multiple sclerosis. The assay was immunoSEQ multiplex PCR, and TCRdb's table has in-frame clones only and misses some. Of about 60,000 clones detected, over 80% appear once; the ten largest clones hold 2.3%. Here the sequenced sample was peripheral blood, taken in the first trimester of pregnancy. These receptors originate from a female donor with multiple sclerosis, enrolled in a pregnancy study.

The chain links TRBV6-5 to TRBJ2-7; tentatively, D is TRBD1 (6 bases). V lost 6 bases to trimming and J lost 6 bases, with 15 bases between them. Germline V gene lookup returns CDR1 MNHEY and CDR2 SVGAGI. The CDR3 covers 13 residues. DNA of the CDR3: TGTGCCAGCAGCCTACAGGGAGAGCTCGAGCAGTACTTC. Translating it yields CASSLQGELEQYF.

The chain couples TRBV2 to TRBJ2-6; TRBD2 matches at 8 bases. The CDR3 sequence is 19 residues long. Germline V lookup: CDR1 SNHLY, CDR2 FYNNEI. V was clipped by 2 bases and J by 0 bases; unmatched bases: 9. The CDR3 DNA reads as TGTGCCAGCAGTGAATCGGGAGGGGGGCTAGGCTCTGGGGCCAACGTCCTGACTTTC. This encodes CASSESGGGLGSGANVLTF.

The chain is built from TRBV27 and TRBJ2-5; 9 bases agree with TRBD2. The CDR3 is made up of 18 amino acids. V was clipped by 5 bases and J by 2 bases; unmatched bases: 15. Germline V gives CDR1 MNHEY, CDR2 SMNVEV (reference sequence). This chain's CDR3 is CASSPRRVAGVRQETQYF. CDR3 in DNA: TGTGCCAGCAGTCCCCGGAGGGTAGCGGGAGTGAGGCAAGAGACCCAGTACTTC.

This clone was found once. This chain connects TRBV12-5 to TRBJ2-1; 9 bases fit TRBD1. The CDR3 is made up of 15 amino acids. The J segment lost 7 bases and the V segment lost 2 bases, leaving 6 bases of the junction unmatched. CDR1 is LGHNT, CDR2 FRNRAP, per germline. The DNA for the CDR3 is TGTGCTAGTGGTTTGACCGGGACAGGGTTGAATGAGCAGTTCTTC. Amino acids: CASGLTGTGLNEQFF.

V usage is TRBV14 and J usage is TRBJ1-1; TRBD1 is a possible D gene (6 bases). Germline CDR1 and CDR2: SGHDN and FVKESK. The CDR3 is made up of 13 amino acids. V gave up 8 bases and J gave up 1 base, with 11 bases separating them. The CDR3 protein is CASQRGRNTEAFF. The CDR3 region has the DNA TGTGCCAGCCAGCGGGGGCGGAACACTGAAGCTTTCTTT.

V and J are TRBV7-9 and TRBJ2-1; 10 bases map to TRBD2. V was pared by 1 base and J by 4 bases, with 7 bases of the junction left unmatched. The CDR3 is 17 residues long. Per the germline V gene, CDR1 is SEHNR and CDR2 is FQNEAQ (reference sequence). The CDR3 DNA is TGTGCCAGCAGCTTAGGATCGGGACTAGCGATTTACAATGAGCAGTTCTTC. Its protein is CASSLGSGLAIYNEQFF.

The chain combines TRBV27 with TRBJ2-2; 13 nucleotides match TRBD2. Germline CDR1 is MNHEY and CDR2 is SMNVEV (reference sequence). J lost 6 bases, V lost 6 bases, and 4 bases had no gene match. CDR3 length: 15 amino acids. CDR3 sequence: CASSWTSGSSGELFF. The CDR3 DNA sequence: TGTGCCAGCAGCTGGACTAGCGGGAGTTCCGGGGAGCTGTTTTTT.

The genes are TRBV4-2 and TRBJ1-1; 7 nucleotides line up with TRBD1. The length of the CDR3 is 16 residues. CDR1 and CDR2 (germline): LGHNA, YNFKEQ. J lost 0 bases, V lost 7 bases, and 11 bases had no gene match. The CDR3 is CASNPGQGVMNTEAFF. Here the CDR3 DNA reads TGTGCCAGCAACCCCGGGCAGGGGGTCATGAACACTGAAGCTTTCTTT.

The chain recombines TRBV4-3 with TRBJ2-4, with 9 nucleotides matching TRBD2. The germline V gene has CDR1 LGHNA and CDR2 YSLEER. The CDR3 has 17 residues. Losses at the gene ends were 0 bases for V and 9 bases for J; bases not matched to a gene: 12. The CDR3 sequence: CASSQEIAGASRGIQYF. CDR3 DNA sequence: TGCGCCAGCAGCCAAGAAATAGCGGGAGCAAGTAGGGGCATTCAGTACTTC.

The V and J genes are TRBV9 and TRBJ2-2; 9 positions match TRBD2. Germline V lookup: CDR1 SGDLS, CDR2 YYNGEE. This CDR3 contains 20 residues. V lost 4 bases, J lost 0 bases, and 16 bases stayed unmatched. The CDR3 protein is CASSPWTVGLANPNTGELFF. CDR3 sequence (DNA): TGTGCCAGCAGCCCCTGGACGGTGGGACTAGCCAATCCGAACACCGGGGAGCTGTTTTTT.

The V call is TRBV16, the J call TRBJ1-5; TRBD1 might be the D (6 bases). This CDR3 spans 13 amino acids. Trimming left V 2 bases short and J 9 bases short, with 11 bases between. Germline V gives CDR1 KGHSY, CDR2 FQNENV. The CDR3 loop is CASSQRQGRPQHF. In nucleotides, the CDR3 is TGTGCCAGCAGCCAACGCCAGGGGAGGCCCCAGCATTTT.

This chain uses TRBV27 with TRBJ1-1; 8 bases line up with TRBD1. The V gene end was trimmed by 9 bases and the J gene end by 1 base; junction bases not matched to a gene: 4. CDR1 is MNHEY and CDR2 is SMNVEV in the germline V gene (reference sequence). This CDR3 is 13 amino acids long. The CDR3: CASTGGRNTEAFF. The CDR3, as DNA: TGTGCCAGTACAGGGGGACGGAACACTGAAGCTTTCTTT.

This clone was counted a single time. V usage is TRBV6-4 and J usage is TRBJ1-3; a possible D gene is TRBD1 (5 bases). Germline CDR1 reads MRHNA; CDR2 reads SNTAGT. The CDR3 runs to 13 residues. The V gene lost 7 bases and the J gene lost 8 bases, with 15 bases spanning the gap. The CDR3 nucleotides are TGTGCCAGCATCTCAAAGGGGCGAGACACCATATATTTT. Its translation: CASISKGRDTIYF.

The chain combines TRBV4-1 with TRBJ2-7; TRBD2 aligns across 8 bases. CDR1 and CDR2 from the germline V gene are MGHRA and YSYEKL. Trimming removed 4 bases from V and 4 bases from J; junction bases left unmatched: 9. The CDR3 consists of 15 residues. The CDR3 region is CASSPQREREYEQYF. Here the CDR3 DNA reads TGCGCCAGCAGCCCCCAGCGGGAGAGGGAATACGAGCAGTACTTC.

The chain joins TRBV5-1 to TRBJ2-3, with D possibly matching TRBD2 (5 bases). The V and J ends lost 4 bases and 0 bases respectively, with 12 bases between them. This CDR3 comprises 15 residues. The V gene's germline CDR1 is SGHRS and CDR2 YFSETQ. The CDR3 region has the DNA TGCGCCAGCAGCGCTAGTGGCGGGAGCACAGATACGCAGTATTTT. It translates to CASSASGGSTDTQYF. The whole variable domain, filled in from reference TRBV5-1 and TRBJ2-3, reads KAGVTQTPRYLIKTRGQQVTLSCSPISGHRSVSWYQQTPGQGLQFLFEYFSETQRNKGNFPGRFSGRQFSNSRSEMNVSTLELGDSALYLCASSASGGSTDTQYFGPGTRLTVL.

The rearrangement links TRBV7-2 to TRBJ1-1; 12 bases match TRBD1. CDR3 length: 16 amino acids. Germline V lookup: CDR1 SGHTA, CDR2 FQGNSA. The V and J ends lost 5 bases and 1 base, in that order; junction bases with no gene match: 5. DNA for the CDR3: TGTGCCAGCAGCAAGGGACAGGGGGCAGGGAACACTGAAGCTTTCTTT. This codes for CASSKGQGAGNTEAFF.

The chain combines TRBV27 with TRBJ2-5; 7 nucleotides align to TRBD2. J lost 3 bases, V lost 7 bases, and 14 bases had no gene match. CDR3 length equals 16 residues. Germline V gives CDR1 MNHEY, CDR2 SMNVEV (reference sequence). The CDR3 sequence: CASKGVSGELKETQYF. CDR3 in DNA: TGTGCCAGCAAGGGTGTAAGCGGGGAGTTAAAAGAGACCCAGTACTTC.

The CDR3 spells CASSIRTGPYNEQFF. CDR3 nucleotides: TGTGCCAGCAGTATACGGACAGGCCCATACAATGAGCAGTTCTTC. The chain has TRBV27 and TRBJ2-1, with 7 bases identical to TRBD1. This CDR3 is built from 15 residues. CDR1 and CDR2 from the germline V gene are MNHEY and SMNVEV (reference sequence). After removal of 5 bases from V and 4 bases from J, the junction contained 8 bases not matched to a gene.

This clone has only a few counts. V usage is TRBV28 and J usage is TRBJ2-2, with 11 bases aligning to TRBD1. Trimming took 5 bases from V and 4 from J; bases not matched to a gene: 9. The CDR3 loop spans 17 amino acids. Germline values: CDR1 MDHEN, CDR2 SYDVKM. DNA for the CDR3: TGTGCCAGCAGTCCTTGGACAGGGGGCTATGGCACCGGGGAGCTGTTTTTT. This sequence encodes CASSPWTGGYGTGELFF.

CDR3 nucleotide sequence: TGTGCCAGCAGCTTGACAGCTACGAACACTGAAGCTTTCTTT. This codes for CASSLTATNTEAFF. J is TRBJ1-1 and V is TRBV7-9, with D perhaps matching TRBD1 (5 bases). Trimming took 3 bases from V and 1 from J, leaving 9 bases between them. This CDR3 is 14 amino acids long. Germline V gene lookup returns CDR1 SEHNR and CDR2 FQNEAQ (reference sequence).